This TCR beta chain was captured in a study of blood T cell repertoires in COVID-19. Germline loops: CDR1 SNHLY, CDR2 FYNNEI. With 6 bases clipped from V and 3 bases from J, the junction kept 3 bases outside the gene matches. There are 13 residues in the CDR3. As concerns this clone: This specimen includes other DNA sequences encoding the same CDR3.

Sequenced by immunoSEQ multiplex PCR; TCRdb stores in-frame clones only, minus some. The sample lists 450,000 or so clones, over 85% seen once, with roughly 0.87% in the top ten. The receptor comes from a man aged 18 to 30 with COVID-19, enrolled during active disease. The chain uses TRBV2 and TRBJ1-2, with TRBD1 identical over 8 bases. The sample taken for sequencing was peripheral blood. The CDR3: CASSEDRDYGYTF. The DNA for the CDR3 is TGTGCCAGCAGCGAGGACAGGGACTATGGCTACACCTTC.